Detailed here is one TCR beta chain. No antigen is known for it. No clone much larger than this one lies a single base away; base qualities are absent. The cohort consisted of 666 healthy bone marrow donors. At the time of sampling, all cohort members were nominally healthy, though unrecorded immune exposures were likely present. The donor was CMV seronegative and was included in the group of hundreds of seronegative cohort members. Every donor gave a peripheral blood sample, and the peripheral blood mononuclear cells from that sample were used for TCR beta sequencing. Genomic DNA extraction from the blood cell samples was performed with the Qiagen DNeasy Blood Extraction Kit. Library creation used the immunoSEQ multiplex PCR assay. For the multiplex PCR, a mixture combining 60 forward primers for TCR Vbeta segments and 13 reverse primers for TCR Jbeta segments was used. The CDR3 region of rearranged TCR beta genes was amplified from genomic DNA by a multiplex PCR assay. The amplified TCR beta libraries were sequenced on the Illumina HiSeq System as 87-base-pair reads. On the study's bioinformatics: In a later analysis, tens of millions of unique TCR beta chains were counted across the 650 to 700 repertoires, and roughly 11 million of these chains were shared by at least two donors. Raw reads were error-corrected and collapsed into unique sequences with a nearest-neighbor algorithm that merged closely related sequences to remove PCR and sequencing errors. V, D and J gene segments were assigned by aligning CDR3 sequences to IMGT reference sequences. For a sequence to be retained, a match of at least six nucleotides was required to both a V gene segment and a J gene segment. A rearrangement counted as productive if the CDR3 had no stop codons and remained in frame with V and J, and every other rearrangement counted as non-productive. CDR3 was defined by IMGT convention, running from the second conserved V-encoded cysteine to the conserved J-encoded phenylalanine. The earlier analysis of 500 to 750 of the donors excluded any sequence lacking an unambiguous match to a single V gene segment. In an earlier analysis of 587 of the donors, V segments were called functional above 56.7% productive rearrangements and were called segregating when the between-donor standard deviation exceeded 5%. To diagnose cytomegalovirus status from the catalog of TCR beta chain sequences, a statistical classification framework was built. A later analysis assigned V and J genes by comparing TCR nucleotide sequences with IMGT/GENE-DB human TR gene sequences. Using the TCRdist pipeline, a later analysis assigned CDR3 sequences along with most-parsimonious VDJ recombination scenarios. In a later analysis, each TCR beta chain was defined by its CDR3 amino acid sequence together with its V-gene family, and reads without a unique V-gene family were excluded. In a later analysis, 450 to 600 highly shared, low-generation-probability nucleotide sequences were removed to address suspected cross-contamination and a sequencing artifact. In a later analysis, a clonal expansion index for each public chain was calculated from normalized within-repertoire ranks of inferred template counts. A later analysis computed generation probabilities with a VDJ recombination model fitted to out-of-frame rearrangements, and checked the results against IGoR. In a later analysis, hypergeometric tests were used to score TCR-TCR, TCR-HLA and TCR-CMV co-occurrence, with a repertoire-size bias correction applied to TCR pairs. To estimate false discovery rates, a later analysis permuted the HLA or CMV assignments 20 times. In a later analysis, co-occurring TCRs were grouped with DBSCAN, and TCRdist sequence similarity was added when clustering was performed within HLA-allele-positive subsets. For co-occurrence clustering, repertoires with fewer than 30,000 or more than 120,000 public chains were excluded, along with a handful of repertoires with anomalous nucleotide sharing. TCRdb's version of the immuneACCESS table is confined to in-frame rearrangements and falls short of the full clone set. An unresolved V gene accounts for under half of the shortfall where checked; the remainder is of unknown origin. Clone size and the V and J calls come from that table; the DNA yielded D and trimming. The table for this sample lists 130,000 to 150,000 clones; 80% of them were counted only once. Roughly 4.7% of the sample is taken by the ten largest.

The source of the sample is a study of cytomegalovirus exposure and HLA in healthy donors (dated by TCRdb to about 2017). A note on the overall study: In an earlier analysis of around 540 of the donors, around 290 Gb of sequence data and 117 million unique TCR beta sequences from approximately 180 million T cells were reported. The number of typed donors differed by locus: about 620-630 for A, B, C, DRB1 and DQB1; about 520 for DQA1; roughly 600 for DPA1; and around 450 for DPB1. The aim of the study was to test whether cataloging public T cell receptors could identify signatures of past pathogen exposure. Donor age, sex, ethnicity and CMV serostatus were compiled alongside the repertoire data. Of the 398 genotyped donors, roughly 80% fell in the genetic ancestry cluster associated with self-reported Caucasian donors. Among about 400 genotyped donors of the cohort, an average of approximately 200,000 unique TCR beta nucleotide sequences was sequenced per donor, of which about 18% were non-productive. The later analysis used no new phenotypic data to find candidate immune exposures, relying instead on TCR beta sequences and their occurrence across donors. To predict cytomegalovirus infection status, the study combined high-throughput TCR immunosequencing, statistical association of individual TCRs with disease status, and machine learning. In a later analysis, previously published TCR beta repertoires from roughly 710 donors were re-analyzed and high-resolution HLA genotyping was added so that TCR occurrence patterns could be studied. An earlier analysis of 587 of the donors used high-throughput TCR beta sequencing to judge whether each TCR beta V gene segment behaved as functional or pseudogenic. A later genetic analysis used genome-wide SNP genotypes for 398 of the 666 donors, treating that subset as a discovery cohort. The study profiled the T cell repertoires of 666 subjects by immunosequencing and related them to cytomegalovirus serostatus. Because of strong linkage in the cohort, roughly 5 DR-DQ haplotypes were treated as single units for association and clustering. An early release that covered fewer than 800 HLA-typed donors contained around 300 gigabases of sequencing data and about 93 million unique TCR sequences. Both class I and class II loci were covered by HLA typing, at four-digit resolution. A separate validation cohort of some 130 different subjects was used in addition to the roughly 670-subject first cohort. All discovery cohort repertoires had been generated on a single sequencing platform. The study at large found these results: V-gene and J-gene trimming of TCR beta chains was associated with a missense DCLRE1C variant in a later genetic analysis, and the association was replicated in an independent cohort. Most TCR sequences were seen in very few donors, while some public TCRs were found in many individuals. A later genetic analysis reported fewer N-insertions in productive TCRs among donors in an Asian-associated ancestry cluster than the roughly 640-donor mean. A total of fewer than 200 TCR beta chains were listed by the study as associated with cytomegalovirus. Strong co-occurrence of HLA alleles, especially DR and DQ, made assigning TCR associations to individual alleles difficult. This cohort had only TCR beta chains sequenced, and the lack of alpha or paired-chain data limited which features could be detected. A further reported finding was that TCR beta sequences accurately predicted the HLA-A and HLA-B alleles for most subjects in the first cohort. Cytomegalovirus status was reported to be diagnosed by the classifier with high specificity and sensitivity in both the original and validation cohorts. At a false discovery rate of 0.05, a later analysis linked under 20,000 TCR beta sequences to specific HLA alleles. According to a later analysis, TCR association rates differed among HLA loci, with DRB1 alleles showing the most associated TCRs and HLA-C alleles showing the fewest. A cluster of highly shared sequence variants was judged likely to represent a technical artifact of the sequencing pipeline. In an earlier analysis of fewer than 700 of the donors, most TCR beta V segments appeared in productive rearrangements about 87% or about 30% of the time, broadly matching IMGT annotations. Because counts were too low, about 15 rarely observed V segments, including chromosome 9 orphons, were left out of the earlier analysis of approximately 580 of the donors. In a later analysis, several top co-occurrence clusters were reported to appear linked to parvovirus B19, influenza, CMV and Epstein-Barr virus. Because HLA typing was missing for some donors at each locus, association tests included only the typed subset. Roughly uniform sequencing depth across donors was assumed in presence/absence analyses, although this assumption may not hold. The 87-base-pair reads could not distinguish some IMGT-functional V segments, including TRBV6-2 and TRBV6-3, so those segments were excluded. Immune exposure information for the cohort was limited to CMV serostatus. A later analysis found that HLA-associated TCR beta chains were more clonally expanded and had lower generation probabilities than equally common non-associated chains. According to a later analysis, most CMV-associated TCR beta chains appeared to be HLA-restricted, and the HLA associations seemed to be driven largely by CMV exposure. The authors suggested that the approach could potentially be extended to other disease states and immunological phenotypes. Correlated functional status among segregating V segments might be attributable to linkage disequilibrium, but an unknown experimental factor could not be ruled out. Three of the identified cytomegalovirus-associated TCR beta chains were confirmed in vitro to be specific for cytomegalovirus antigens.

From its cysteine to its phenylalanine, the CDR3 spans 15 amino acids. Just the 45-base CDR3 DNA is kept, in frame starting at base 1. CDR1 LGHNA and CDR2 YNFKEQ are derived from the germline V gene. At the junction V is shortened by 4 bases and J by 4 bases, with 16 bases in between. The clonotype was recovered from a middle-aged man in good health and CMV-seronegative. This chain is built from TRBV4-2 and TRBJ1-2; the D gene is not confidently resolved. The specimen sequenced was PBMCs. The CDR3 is CASSPTGLSSYGYTF. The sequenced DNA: TGTGCCAGCAGCCCGACTGGACTGTCGAGCTATGGCTACACCTTC.